This T cell receptor (beta chain) was sequenced for a study of OX40 agonist ivuxolimab in advanced cancers. Notes on the study in general: Blood T cells, both CD4+ and CD8+, expanded clonally by week 6 at 0.1 to 3.0 mg/kg.

Clones were sequenced by immunoSEQ multiplex PCR, and TCRdb holds only the in-frame ones, with some missing. Of about 73,000 clones listed, 92% were seen once; the top ten hold about 10%. As to this clone: The antigen is unknown.

This sequence originates from an adult with an advanced solid tumor such as melanoma, head and neck, liver or kidney cancer. The source was CD4+ or CD8+ T cells sorted from blood, collected in a trial of the OX40 agonist ivuxolimab.

The CDR3 DNA is TGTGCCACCAGCTCAGTACGGTCGGGGGGTCTCTACGAGCAGTACTTC. Translating gives CATSSVRSGGLYEQYF. The V and J genes are TRBV15 and TRBJ2-7; 7 bases fit TRBD2. In germline, CDR1 is LNHNV, CDR2 YYDKDF (reference sequence). The CDR3 has 16 amino acids. V shed 5 bases and J 3 bases; nucleotides not matched to a gene: 13.